The clone carrying this T cell receptor (beta chain) has a handful of counts. A junction end diverges from the germline sequence, so it may reflect a read error. The data were taken from a study of metastatic and nonmetastatic thyroid tumors. TCRdb re-called clones via MiXCR from the PCR reads. Of around 45,000 clones detected, about 15% appear once; the ten largest clones hold 20% to 25%. Looked up from germline, CDR1 is MNHEY and CDR2 is SVGEGT. CDR3 length: 16 residues. Thyroid surgery was performed in patients who had received no treatment beforehand. The sample consisted of blood. The chain joins TRBV6-2 or TRBV6-3 to TRBJ2-6; D is perhaps TRBD1 (6 bases). The clonotype comes from a female donor with papillary thyroid cancer or a benign thyroid nodule (not recorded which). Some clones in this sample may be carry-over from other donors' samples. CDR3 protein: CASSYGGPTGDNVLNF. The CDR3 coding sequence is TGTGCCAGCAGTTACGGGGGCCCAACTGGGGACAACGTACTGAATTTC.